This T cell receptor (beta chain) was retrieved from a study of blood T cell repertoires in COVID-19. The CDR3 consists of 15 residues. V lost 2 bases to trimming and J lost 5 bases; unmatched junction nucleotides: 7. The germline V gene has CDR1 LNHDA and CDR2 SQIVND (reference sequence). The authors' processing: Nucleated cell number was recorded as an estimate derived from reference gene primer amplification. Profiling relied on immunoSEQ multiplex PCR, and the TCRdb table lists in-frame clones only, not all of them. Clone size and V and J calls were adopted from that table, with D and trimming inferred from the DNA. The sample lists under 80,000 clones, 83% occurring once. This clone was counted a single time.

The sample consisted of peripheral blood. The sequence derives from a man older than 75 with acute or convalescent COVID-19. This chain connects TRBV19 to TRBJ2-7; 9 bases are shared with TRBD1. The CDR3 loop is CASSIMGQGGNEQYF. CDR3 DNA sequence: TGTGCCAGTAGTATAATGGGACAGGGAGGGAACGAGCAGTACTTC.